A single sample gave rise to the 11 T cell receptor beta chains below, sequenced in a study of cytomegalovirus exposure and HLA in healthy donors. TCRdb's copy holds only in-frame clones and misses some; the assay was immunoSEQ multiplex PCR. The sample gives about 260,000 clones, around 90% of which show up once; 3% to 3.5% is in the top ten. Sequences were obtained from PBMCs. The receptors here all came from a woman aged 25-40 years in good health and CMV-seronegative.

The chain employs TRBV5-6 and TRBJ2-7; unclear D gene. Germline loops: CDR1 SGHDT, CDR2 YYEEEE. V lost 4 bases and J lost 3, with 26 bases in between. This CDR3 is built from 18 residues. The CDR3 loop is CASSAPNSWSPTSYEQYF. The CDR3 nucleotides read TGTGCCAGCAGCGCCCCGAATAGTTGGTCCCCGACCAGCTACGAGCAGTACTTC.

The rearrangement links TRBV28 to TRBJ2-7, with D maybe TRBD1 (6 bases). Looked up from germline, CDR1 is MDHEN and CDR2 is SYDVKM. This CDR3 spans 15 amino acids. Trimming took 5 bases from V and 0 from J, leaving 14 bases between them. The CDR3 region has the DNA TGTGCCAGCAGTGTGAAGACAGGTAGCTCCTACGAGCAGTACTTC. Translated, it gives CASSVKTGSSYEQYF.

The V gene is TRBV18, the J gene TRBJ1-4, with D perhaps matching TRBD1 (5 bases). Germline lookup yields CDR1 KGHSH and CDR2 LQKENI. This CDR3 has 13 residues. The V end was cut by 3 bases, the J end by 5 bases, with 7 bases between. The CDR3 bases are TGTGCCAGCTCACCTGGGGGGAATGAAAAACTGTTTTTT. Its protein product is CASSPGGNEKLFF.

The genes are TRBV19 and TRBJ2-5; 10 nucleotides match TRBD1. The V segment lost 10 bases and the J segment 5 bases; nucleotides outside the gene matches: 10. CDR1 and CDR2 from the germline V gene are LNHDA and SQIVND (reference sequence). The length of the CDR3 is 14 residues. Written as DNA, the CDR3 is TGTGCCACCCGACAGGGGGCGCCTCGGGAGACCCAGTACTTC. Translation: CATRQGAPRETQYF.

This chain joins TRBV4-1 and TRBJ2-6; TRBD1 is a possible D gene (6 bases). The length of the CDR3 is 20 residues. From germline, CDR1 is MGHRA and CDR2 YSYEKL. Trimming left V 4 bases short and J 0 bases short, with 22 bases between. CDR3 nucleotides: TGCGCCAGCAGCCCCCTATACGGGGACATATCCAGCTCTGGGGCCAACGTCCTGACTTTC. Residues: CASSPLYGDISSSGANVLTF.

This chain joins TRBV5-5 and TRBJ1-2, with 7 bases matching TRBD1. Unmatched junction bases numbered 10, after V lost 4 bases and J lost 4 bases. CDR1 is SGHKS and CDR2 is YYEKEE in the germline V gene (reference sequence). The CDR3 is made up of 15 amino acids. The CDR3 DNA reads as TGTGCCAGCAGCCCGTCTAGGGACAGTTCCTATGGCTACACCTTC. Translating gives CASSPSRDSSYGYTF.

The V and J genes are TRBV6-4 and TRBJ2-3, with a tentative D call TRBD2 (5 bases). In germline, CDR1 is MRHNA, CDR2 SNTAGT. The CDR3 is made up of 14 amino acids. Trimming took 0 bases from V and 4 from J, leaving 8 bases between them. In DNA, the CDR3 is TGTGCCAGCAGTGACTCTCACGGGGCAGATACGCAGTATTTT. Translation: CASSDSHGADTQYF.

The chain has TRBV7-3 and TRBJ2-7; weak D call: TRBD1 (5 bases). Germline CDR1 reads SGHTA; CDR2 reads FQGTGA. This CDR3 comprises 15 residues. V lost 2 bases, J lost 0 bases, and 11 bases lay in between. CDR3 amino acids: CASSLDSSNSYEQYF. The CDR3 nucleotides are TGTGCCAGCAGCTTAGACAGTTCGAACTCCTACGAGCAGTACTTC.

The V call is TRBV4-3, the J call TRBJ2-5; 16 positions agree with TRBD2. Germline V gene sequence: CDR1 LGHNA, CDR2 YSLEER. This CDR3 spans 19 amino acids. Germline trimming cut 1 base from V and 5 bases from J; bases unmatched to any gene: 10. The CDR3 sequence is CASSQGVFGTSGRGETQYF. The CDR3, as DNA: TGCGCCAGCAGCCAAGGGGTCTTCGGGACTAGCGGGAGGGGTGAGACCCAGTACTTC.

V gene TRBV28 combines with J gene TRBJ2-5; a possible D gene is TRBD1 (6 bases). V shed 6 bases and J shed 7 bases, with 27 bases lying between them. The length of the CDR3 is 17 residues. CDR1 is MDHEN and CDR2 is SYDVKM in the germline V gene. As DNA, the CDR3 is TGTGCCAGCAGCTTAGACAGGTCGACTCGTTATGAGGGGACCCAGTACTTC. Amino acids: CASSLDRSTRYEGTQYF.

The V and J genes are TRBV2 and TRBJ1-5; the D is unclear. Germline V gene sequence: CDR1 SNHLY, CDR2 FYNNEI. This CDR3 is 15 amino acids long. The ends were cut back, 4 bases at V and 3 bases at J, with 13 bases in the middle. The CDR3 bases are TGTGCCAGCAGTGGTCGAGGTCGTCACAATCAGCCCCAGCATTTT. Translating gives CASSGRGRHNQPQHF.